The rows below give T cell receptor beta chains drawn from one sample of a study of CD8 T cells in Susac syndrome. TCRdb passed the immunoSEQ multiplex PCR reads through MiXCR, listing each CDR3 protein once. Of 69,000 or so distinct CDR3 sequences in the sample, roughly 94% are singletons; the top ten hold 0.2% to 0.25%. The sequenced sample was CD8+ T cells from PBMCs. Receptors were obtained from a human donor in good health. Both conserved end residues are part of each CDR3. The order of the fields is V gene, J gene, CDR3 protein.

TRBV7-9	TRBJ2-5	CASSPGPGQGAGETQYF
TRBV28	TRBJ2-7	CATSWDLAYEQYF
TRBV13	TRBJ2-3	CASSGAPDTQYF
TRBV29-1	TRBJ1-1	CSVEDGQSLNTEAFF
TRBV7-9	TRBJ2-5	CASSLEGHMETQYF
TRBV7-9	TRBJ1-1	CASSLAEAFF
TRBV7-8	TRBJ2-1	CASSPEVKLSNEQFF
TRBV24-1	TRBJ2-2	CATSGWHNSGELFF
TRBV9	TRBJ1-3	CASSVGQGSSNTIYF
TRBV12-5	TRBJ1-1	CASGYHQGEAFF
TRBV30	TRBJ1-1	CAWSVFWDTEAFF
TRBV6-2/TRBV6-3	TRBJ2-5	CASSYNEESQYF
TRBV7-9	TRBJ2-5	CASSPGLAGKYQETQYF
TRBV20-1	TRBJ1-1	CSARDRPEAFF
TRBV4-3	TRBJ1-5	CASSRDRGSNQPQHF
TRBV4-1	TRBJ1-1	CASSQAGTGWNTEAFF
TRBV6-2/TRBV6-3	TRBJ1-5	CASSYSWGPQHF
TRBV28	TRBJ1-6	CASSPQGAGGSPLHF
TRBV2	TRBJ2-1	CASSSAGGTYNEQFF
TRBV7-6	TRBJ2-7	CASGEQYF
TRBV5-1	TRBJ1-1	CASSLAVGYEAFF
TRBV7-9	TRBJ1-1	CASSGNTEAFF
TRBV12-3/TRBV12-4	TRBJ2-1	CASSPEYNEQFF
TRBV6-6	TRBJ2-3	CASSYSPDSSTDTQYF
TRBV13	TRBJ2-4	CASSLTGAKNIQYF
TRBV28	TRBJ1-5	CASSPGKVLVTGHF
TRBV19	TRBJ1-1	CASSIQGWTEAFF
TRBV7-3	TRBJ2-7	CASSLVASYEQYF
TRBV27	TRBJ2-2	CASSLASTGELFF
TRBV20-1	TRBJ2-7	CSARVGQGATYEQYF
TRBV24-1	TRBJ2-5	CATSDLAGAEETQYF
TRBV4-1	TRBJ2-3	CASSYRVPDTQYF